The 18 T cell receptor beta chains in this list originate from one sample, sequenced in a study of shared clonotypes between healthy human individuals (dated by TCRdb to the early 2020s). Libraries came from the immunoSEQ multiplex PCR assay. Drawn from immuneACCESS, this table holds only the in-frame rearrangements with V and J called that TCRdb kept. Clones are partly lost; checked studies trace under half to an unresolved V gene and leave the rest unexplained. The sample contains approximately 1,000,000 clones, 60% to 80% of them found a single time. The ten largest make up about 0.94% of the sample. Sequencing used memory CD4+ T cells from PBMCs. The cell subset or site label corresponds to: CD45RA-negative fraction. The source is a man between 18 and 35 years old in good health. Some clones in this sample may be carry-over from other donors' samples.

This clone was counted once. V usage is TRBV27 and J usage is TRBJ1-1; 7 bases align to TRBD1. Germline values: CDR1 MNHEY, CDR2 SMNVEV (reference sequence). The CDR3 has 15 residues. The V and J ends lost 3 bases and 5 bases, in that order; junction bases with no gene match: 9. This CDR3 reads CASSLLRQGATEAFF. CDR3 nucleotide sequence: TGTGCCAGCAGTTTGCTGCGACAGGGAGCTACTGAAGCTTTCTTT.

As for this clone: Other DNA sequences within the sample encode an identical CDR3. The chain has TRBV28 and TRBJ2-3; 11 nucleotides line up with TRBD2. The CDR3 runs to 16 residues. Germline CDR1 reads MDHEN; CDR2 reads SYDVKM. The J segment lost 4 bases and the V segment lost 2 bases, leaving 5 bases of the junction unmatched. CDR3 bases: TGTGCCAGCAGTTTAGGTGTAGCGGGAGGGTCAGATACGCAGTATTTT. Its protein product is CASSLGVAGGSDTQYF.

The chain combines TRBV9 with TRBJ1-1; 7 nucleotides match TRBD1. The CDR3 runs to 15 residues. V gave up 4 bases and J gave up 3 bases; unmatched junction bases: 9. CDR1 and CDR2 from the germline V gene are SGDLS and YYNGEE. This chain's CDR3 is CASSPNEGADTEAFF. In DNA form, the CDR3 reads TGTGCCAGCAGCCCCAACGAGGGGGCGGACACTGAAGCTTTCTTT.

The chain has TRBV4-3 and TRBJ1-1; 8 nucleotides agree with TRBD1. The CDR3 spans 15 residues. Germline-derived CDR1 and CDR2 are LGHNA and YSLEER. With V trimmed by 4 bases and J by 1 base, 5 bases remained unmatched. The chain's CDR3 is CASSLDRGTNTEAFF. CDR3 nucleotide sequence: TGCGCCAGCAGCCTCGACAGGGGTACGAACACTGAAGCTTTCTTT.

The table lists this clone with many counts. The chain couples TRBV28 to TRBJ1-1; TRBD1 aligns across 7 bases. Germline CDR1 reads MDHEN; CDR2 reads SYDVKM. The CDR3 spans 12 residues. J was trimmed by 10 bases and V by 6 bases; bases with no gene match: 8. CDR3 in amino acids: CASRGDRDGAFF. In DNA form, the CDR3 reads TGTGCCAGCAGGGGAGACAGGGATGGAGCTTTCTTT.

The V and J genes are TRBV29-1 and TRBJ1-5; no reliable D call. This CDR3 comprises 14 residues. The V end lost 4 bases, the J end lost 0 bases, and 10 bases lay between the germline ends. From germline, CDR1 is SQVTM and CDR2 ANQGSEA. The CDR3 bases are TGCAGCGTTGCTGCCGGGAATAGCAATCAGCCCCAGCATTTT. It translates to CSVAAGNSNQPQHF. Variable domain in full (rest from reference TRBV29-1 and TRBJ1-5): SAVISQKPSRDICQRGTSLTIQCQVDSQVTMMFWYRQQPGQSLTLIATANQGSEATYESGFVIDKFPISRPNLTFSTLTVSNMSPEDSSIYLCSVAAGNSNQPQHFGDGTRLSIL.

The chain carries TRBV30 and TRBJ2-5; D is ambiguous. The J call may be wrong; the DNA end is better matched by TRBJ2-7. The CDR3 covers 13 residues. Germline V CDR1 and CDR2: GTSNPN, SVGIG (reference sequence). The CDR3 DNA is TGTGCCTGGAGTCGGCCAGGAACCTACGAGCAGTACTTC. As protein: CAWSRPGTYEQYF.

This clone was recorded a few times. The rearrangement uses TRBV30 and TRBJ1-1; a possible D gene is TRBD1 (6 bases). The CDR3 spans 13 residues. V was shortened by 5 bases and J by 5 bases, with 15 bases between the two germline ends. Germline assignment: CDR1 GTSNPN and CDR2 SVGIG (reference sequence). Written as DNA, the CDR3 is TGTGCCTGGGAACAGGGCCCCGGGACTGAAGCTTTCTTT. Translation gives CAWEQGPGTEAFF.

This clone was seen a few times. This chain connects TRBV5-6 to TRBJ2-5, with 7 bases aligning to TRBD2. Unmatched junction bases numbered 17, after V lost 7 bases and J lost 2 bases. Germline CDR1 is SGHDT and CDR2 is YYEEEE. This CDR3 spans 17 amino acids. The CDR3 sequence is CASGRVWPNAAQETQYF. As DNA, the CDR3 is TGTGCCAGCGGGAGGGTCTGGCCGAATGCAGCGCAAGAGACCCAGTACTTC.

Concerning this clone: The same CDR3 is also encoded by other DNA sequences in this sample. J is TRBJ1-2 and V is TRBV10-3, with a weak D call TRBD1 (5 bases). The CDR3 is made up of 12 amino acids. Germline V lookup: CDR1 ENHRY, CDR2 SYGVKD. V dropped 8 bases and J dropped 1 base, with 8 bases sitting between them. CDR3 nucleotide sequence: TGTGCCATCTCGGGGGATAACTATGGCTACACCTTC. Amino acids: CAISGDNYGYTF.

The chain uses TRBV5-8 and TRBJ1-5; maybe TRBD1 (6 bases). V lost 2 bases and J 1 base, leaving 10 bases between the germline ends. The CDR3 is 15 residues long. Germline V CDR1 and CDR2: SGHTS, YDEGEE. In DNA form, the CDR3 reads TGTGCCAGCAGCTTAGGGACATTGAGCAATCAGCCCCAGCATTTT. It encodes CASSLGTLSNQPQHF.

A single count supports this clone. The V gene is TRBV29-1, the J gene TRBJ2-7; D is perhaps TRBD1 or TRBD2 (5 bases each). Trimming took 3 bases from V and 2 from J, leaving 11 bases between them. The CDR3 runs to 13 residues. Per the germline V gene, CDR1 is SQVTM and CDR2 is ANQGSEA. Written as DNA, the CDR3 is TGCAGCGTTGATGGGGACGGTACCTACGAGCAGTACTTC. Translated: CSVDGDGTYEQYF.

This sequence joins TRBV7-8 and TRBJ2-3, with 11 bases aligning to TRBD2. Trimming took 2 bases from V and 11 from J; bases not matched to a gene: 9. The CDR3 spans 15 residues. The germline CDR1 and CDR2 sequences are SGHVS and FQNEAQ. In nucleotides, the CDR3 is TGTGCCAGCAGCTTAAGTGGGACTAGCGGAAGTAAGCAGTATTTT. Protein: CASSLSGTSGSKQYF.

This clone was observed a handful of times. The chain is built from TRBV5-4 and TRBJ2-3; TRBD2 is a possible D gene (7 bases). The CDR3 is 16 residues long. Trimming left V 4 bases short and J 3 bases short, with 18 bases between. The germline V gene encodes CDR1 SGHNT and CDR2 YYREEE (reference sequence). The CDR3 nucleotides read TGTGCCAGCAGCCTGGGGGGCGGGAGTAGGACAGATACGCAGTATTTT. Translation gives CASSLGGGSRTDTQYF.

The sample holds one count of this clone. This specimen includes other DNA sequences encoding the same CDR3. The V gene is TRBV4-1, the J gene TRBJ1-2; a weak D match, TRBD1 (5 bases). Trimming left V 1 base short and J 2 bases short, with 8 bases between. The CDR3 runs 14 residues. Germline CDR1 is MGHRA and CDR2 is YSYEKL. CDR3 amino acids: CASSQGSGNYGYTF. The CDR3 region has the DNA TGCGCCAGCAGCCAAGGTTCAGGGAACTATGGCTACACCTTC.

The V call is TRBV2, the J call TRBJ2-3; tentative D call: TRBD2 (6 bases). V lost 7 bases and J lost 4, with 15 bases in between. The CDR3 consists of 14 residues. CDR1 is SNHLY, CDR2 FYNNEI, per germline. The CDR3 region is CASTPGLTPDTQYF. CDR3 bases: TGTGCCAGCACACCGGGACTCACACCAGATACGCAGTATTTT. Supplemented by reference TRBV2 and TRBJ2-3, the full variable domain reads EPEVTQTPSHQVTQMGQEVILRCVPISNHLYFYWYRQILGQKVEFLVSFYNNEISEKSEIFDDQFSVERPDGSNFTLKIRSTKLEDSAMYFCASTPGLTPDTQYFGPGTRLTVL.

Only one count was recorded for this clone. The V and J genes are TRBV5-1 and TRBJ2-7; tentative D call: TRBD1 (5 bases). From germline, CDR1 is SGHRS and CDR2 YFSETQ. This CDR3 is built from 15 residues. V was trimmed by 0 bases and J by 2 bases, leaving 12 bases between them. Here the CDR3 reads CASSLEPTAPYEQYF. The CDR3 DNA reads as TGCGCCAGCAGCTTGGAACCGACAGCACCCTACGAGCAGTACTTC.

The chain couples TRBV5-1 to TRBJ2-3, with TRBD1 identical over 8 bases. After removal of 0 bases from V and 1 base from J, the junction contained 4 bases not matched to a gene. Germline-derived CDR1 and CDR2 are SGHRS and YFSETQ. The CDR3 runs to 16 residues. The chain's CDR3 is CASSLGTGSGTDTQYF. The DNA for the CDR3 is TGCGCCAGCAGCTTGGGGACAGGGAGTGGCACAGATACGCAGTATTTT.